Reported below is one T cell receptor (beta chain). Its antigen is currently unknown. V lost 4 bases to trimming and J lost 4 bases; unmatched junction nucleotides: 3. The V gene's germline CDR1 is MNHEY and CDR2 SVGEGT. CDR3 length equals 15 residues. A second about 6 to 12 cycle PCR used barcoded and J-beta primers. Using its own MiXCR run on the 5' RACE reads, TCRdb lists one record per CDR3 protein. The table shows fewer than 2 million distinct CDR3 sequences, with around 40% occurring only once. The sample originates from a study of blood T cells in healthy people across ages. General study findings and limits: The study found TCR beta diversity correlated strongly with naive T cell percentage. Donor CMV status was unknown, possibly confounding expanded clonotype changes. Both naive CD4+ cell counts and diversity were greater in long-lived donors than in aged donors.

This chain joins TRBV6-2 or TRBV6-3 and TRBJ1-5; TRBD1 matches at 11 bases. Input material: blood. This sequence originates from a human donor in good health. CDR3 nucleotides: TGTGCCAGCAGTTGGACAGGGGGCGGAAATCAGCCCCAGCATTTT. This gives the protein CASSWTGGGNQPQHF.